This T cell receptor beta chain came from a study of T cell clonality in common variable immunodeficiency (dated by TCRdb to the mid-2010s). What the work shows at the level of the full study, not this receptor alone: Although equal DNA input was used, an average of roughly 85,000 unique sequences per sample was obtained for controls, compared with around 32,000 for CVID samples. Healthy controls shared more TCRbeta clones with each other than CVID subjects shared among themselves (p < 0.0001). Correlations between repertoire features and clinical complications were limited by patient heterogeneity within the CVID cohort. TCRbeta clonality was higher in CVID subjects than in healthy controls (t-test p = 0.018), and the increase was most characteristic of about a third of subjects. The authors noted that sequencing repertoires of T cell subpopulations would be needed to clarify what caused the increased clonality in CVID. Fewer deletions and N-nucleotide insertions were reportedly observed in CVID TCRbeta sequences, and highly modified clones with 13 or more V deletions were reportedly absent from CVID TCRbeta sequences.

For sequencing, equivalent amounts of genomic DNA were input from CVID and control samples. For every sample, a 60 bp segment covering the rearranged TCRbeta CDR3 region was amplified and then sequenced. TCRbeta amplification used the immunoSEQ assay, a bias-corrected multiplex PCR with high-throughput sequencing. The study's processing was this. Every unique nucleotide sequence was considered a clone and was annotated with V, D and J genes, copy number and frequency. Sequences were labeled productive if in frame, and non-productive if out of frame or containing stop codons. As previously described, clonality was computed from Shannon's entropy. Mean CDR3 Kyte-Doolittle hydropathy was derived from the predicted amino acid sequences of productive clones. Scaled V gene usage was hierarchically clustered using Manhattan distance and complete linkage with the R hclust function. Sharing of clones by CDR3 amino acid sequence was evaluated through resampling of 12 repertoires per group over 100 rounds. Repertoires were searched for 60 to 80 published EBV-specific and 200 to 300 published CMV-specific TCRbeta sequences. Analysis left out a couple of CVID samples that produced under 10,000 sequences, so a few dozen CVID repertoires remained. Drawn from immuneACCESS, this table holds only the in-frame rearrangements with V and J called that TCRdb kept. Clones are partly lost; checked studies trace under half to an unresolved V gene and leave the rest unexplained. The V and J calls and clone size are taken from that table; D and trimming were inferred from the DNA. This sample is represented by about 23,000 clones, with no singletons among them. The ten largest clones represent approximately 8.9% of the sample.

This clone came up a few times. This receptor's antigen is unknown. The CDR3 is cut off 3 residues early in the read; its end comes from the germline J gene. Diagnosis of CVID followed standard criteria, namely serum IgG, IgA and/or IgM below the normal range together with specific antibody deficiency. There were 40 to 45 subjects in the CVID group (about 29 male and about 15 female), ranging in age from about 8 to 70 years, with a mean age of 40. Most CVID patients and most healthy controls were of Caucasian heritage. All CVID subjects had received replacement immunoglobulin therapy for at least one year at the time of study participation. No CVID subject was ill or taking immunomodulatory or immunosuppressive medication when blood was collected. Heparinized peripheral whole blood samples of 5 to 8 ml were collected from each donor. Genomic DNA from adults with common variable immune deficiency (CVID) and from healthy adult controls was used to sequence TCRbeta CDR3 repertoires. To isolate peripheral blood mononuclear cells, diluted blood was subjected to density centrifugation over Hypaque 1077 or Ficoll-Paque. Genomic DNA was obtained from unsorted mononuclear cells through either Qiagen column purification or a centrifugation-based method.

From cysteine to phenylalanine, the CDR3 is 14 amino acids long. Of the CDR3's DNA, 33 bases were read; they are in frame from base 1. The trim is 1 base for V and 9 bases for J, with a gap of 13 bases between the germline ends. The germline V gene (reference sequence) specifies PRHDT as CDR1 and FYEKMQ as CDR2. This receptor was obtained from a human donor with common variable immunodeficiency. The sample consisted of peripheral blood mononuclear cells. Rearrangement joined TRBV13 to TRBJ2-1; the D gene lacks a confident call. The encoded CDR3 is CASSLDRAGSEQFF. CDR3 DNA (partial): TGTGCCAGCAGCTTAGATCGAGCAGGTAGTGAG.